These 10 T cell receptor beta chains were sequenced from one sample in a study of cytomegalovirus exposure and HLA in healthy donors. The PCR used 60 Vbeta and 13 Jbeta primers. TCRdb's copy holds only in-frame clones and misses some; the assay was immunoSEQ multiplex PCR. The sample shows roughly 140,000 clones, about 80% of them seen only once. Sample: PBMCs. The receptors come from a young man in good health and CMV-seropositive.

V is TRBV4-1 and J is TRBJ2-3; D is perhaps TRBD2 (6 bases). The CDR3 runs 17 residues. Germline CDR1 MGHRA, CDR2 YSYEKL. V was trimmed by 0 bases and J by 9 bases, leaving 22 bases between them. The CDR3 protein is CASSQDSSGTYLPTQYF. The CDR3 coding sequence is TGCGCCAGCAGCCAAGATAGCAGTGGGACTTATCTCCCGACGCAGTATTTT.

This clone is a singleton in its sample. The rearrangement links TRBV7-6 to TRBJ2-2; 8 bases align to TRBD2. With V trimmed by 4 bases and J by 6 bases, 7 bases remained unmatched. The germline V gene has CDR1 SGHVS and CDR2 FNYEAQ. This CDR3 has 15 amino acids. DNA of the CDR3: TGTGCCAGCAGCTGGGGAGCGGGAGCGTCCGGGGAGCTGTTTTTT. It specifies CASSWGAGASGELFF.

The chain uses TRBV28 and TRBJ1-1, with D maybe TRBD1 (6 bases). The germline V gene has CDR1 MDHEN and CDR2 SYDVKM. The V end was cut by 2 bases, the J end by 3 bases, with 13 bases between. The CDR3 extends over 15 amino acids. CDR3 sequence: CASSLGSGGYTEAFF. In DNA, the CDR3 is TGTGCCAGCAGTTTAGGTTCTGGGGGCTACACTGAAGCTTTCTTT.

This chain links TRBV4-3 with TRBJ1-2, with a possible D match to TRBD1 (5 bases). This CDR3 is 12 amino acids long. V lost 1 base and J lost 7, with 7 bases in between. Germline V gene sequence: CDR1 LGHNA, CDR2 YSLEER. The CDR3 loop is CASSQAGFGYTF. CDR3 in DNA: TGCGCCAGCAGCCAAGCAGGGTTTGGCTACACCTTC.

The chain links TRBV5-5 to TRBJ2-7; D perhaps matches TRBD2 (7 bases). CDR1 is SGHKS, CDR2 YYEKEE, per germline (reference sequence). Trimming took 4 bases from V and 1 from J, leaving 18 bases between them. This CDR3 region has 16 residues. The DNA for the CDR3 is TGTGCCAGCAGCCCCTCGGGGGGCTCTGGGTCCTACGAGCAGTACTTC. The encoded protein is CASSPSGGSGSYEQYF.

This chain uses TRBV5-1 with TRBJ2-7; TRBD2 aligns across 7 bases. The germline gives CDR1 SGHRS, CDR2 YFSETQ. The CDR3 runs 14 residues. Losses at the gene ends were 0 bases for V and 2 bases for J; bases not matched to a gene: 2. CDR3 region: CASSLGEGPYEQYF. For the CDR3, the DNA is TGCGCCAGCAGCTTGGGGGAGGGCCCCTACGAGCAGTACTTC.

CDR3 sequence: CASSGQGATDTQYF. The CDR3 region has the DNA TGTGCCAGCAGCGGGCAGGGGGCCACAGATACGCAGTATTTT. This rearrangement joins TRBV2 to TRBJ2-3; 8 bases line up with TRBD1. The germline CDR1 and CDR2 sequences are SNHLY and FYNNEI. The J segment lost 2 bases and the V segment lost 6 bases, leaving 4 bases of the junction unmatched. CDR3 length: 14 amino acids.

The chain couples TRBV19 to TRBJ1-1; the D gene is possibly TRBD1 (6 bases). Per the germline V gene, CDR1 is LNHDA and CDR2 is SQIVND (reference sequence). The length of the CDR3 is 14 residues. The V end was cut by 4 bases, the J end by 0 bases, with 9 bases between. The CDR3: CASSKDRLNTEAFF. For the CDR3, the DNA is TGTGCCAGTAGTAAGGACAGATTGAACACTGAAGCTTTCTTT.

This chain joins TRBV29-1 and TRBJ2-7; 7 nucleotides align to TRBD2. Germline V CDR1 and CDR2: SQVTM, ANQGSEA. The CDR3 has 13 amino acids. V lost 7 bases, J lost 5 bases, and 11 bases stayed unmatched. DNA of the CDR3: TGCAGCGCAGCGCGGGGGAACGGCGACGAGCAGTACTTC. Protein: CSAARGNGDEQYF.

This clone was observed a single time. The V gene is TRBV6-1, the J gene TRBJ2-1, with 8 bases matching TRBD2. The V gene end was trimmed by 6 bases and the J gene end by 2 bases; junction bases not matched to a gene: 6. CDR1 MNHNS and CDR2 SASEGT come from the germline V gene. This CDR3 region has 15 residues. The CDR3 DNA reads TGTGCCAGCAGAAGTAGCGGGACCCCCTACAATGAGCAGTTCTTC. Protein product: CASRSSGTPYNEQFF.